This T cell receptor (beta chain) was recorded in a study of blood T cell repertoires in COVID-19. Original handling: The assay estimated nucleated cells by amplifying reference gene primers. TCRdb's table, derived via immunoSEQ multiplex PCR, lists solely in-frame clones and lacks some. V, J and clone size were drawn from that table, and D and trimming were deduced from the DNA. This table holds 150,000 to 250,000 clones, roughly 79% found once. Germline V CDR1 and CDR2: LGHDT, YNNKEL (reference sequence). The CDR3 consists of 14 residues. V dropped 1 base and J dropped 4 bases, with 10 bases sitting between them.

The chain links TRBV3-1 (or the pseudogene TRBV3-2) to TRBJ1-1; D is unresolved. Source material: peripheral blood. This receptor was identified in a human donor with acute or convalescent COVID-19. The donor label of this sample is uncertain. The CDR3 DNA follows: TGTGCCAGCAGCCAAGGAGGACTAGGCACTGAAGCTTTCTTT. Its protein is CASSQGGLGTEAFF.